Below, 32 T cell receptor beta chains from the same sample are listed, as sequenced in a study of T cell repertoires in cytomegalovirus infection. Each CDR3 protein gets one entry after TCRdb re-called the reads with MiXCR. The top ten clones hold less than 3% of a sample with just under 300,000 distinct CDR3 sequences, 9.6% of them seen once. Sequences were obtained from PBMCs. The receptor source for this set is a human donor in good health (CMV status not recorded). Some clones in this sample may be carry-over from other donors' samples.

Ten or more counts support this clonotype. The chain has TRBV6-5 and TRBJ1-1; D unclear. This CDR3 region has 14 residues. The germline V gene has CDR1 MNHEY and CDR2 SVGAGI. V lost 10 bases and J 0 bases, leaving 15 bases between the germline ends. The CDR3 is CANSSSKVNTEAFF. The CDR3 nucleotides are TGTGCCAACAGCTCGTCCAAGGTGAACACTGAAGCTTTCTTT.

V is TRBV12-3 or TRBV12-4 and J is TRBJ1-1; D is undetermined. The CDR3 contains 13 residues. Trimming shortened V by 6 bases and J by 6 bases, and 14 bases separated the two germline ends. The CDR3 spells CASRLNNPAEAFF. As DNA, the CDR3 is TGTGCCAGCAGGCTTAATAATCCCGCTGAAGCTTTCTTT.

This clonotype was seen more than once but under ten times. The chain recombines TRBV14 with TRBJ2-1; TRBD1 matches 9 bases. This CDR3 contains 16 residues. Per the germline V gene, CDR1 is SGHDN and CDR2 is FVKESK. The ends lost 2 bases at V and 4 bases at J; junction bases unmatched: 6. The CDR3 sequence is CASSQTGTGLYNEQFF. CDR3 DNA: TGTGCCAGCAGCCAAACCGGGACAGGGTTATACAATGAGCAGTTCTTC. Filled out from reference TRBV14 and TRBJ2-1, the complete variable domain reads EAGVTQFPSHSVIEKGQTVTLRCDPISGHDNLYWYRRVMGKEIKFLLHFVKESKQDESGMPNNRFLAERTGGTYSTLKVQPAELEDSGVYFCASSQTGTGLYNEQFFGPGTRLTVL.

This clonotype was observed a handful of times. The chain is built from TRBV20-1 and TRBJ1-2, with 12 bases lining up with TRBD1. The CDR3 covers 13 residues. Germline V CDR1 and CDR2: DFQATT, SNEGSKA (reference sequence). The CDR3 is CTTGTGGNYGYTF. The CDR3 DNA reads TGCACCACCGGGACAGGGGGCAACTATGGCTACACCTTC.

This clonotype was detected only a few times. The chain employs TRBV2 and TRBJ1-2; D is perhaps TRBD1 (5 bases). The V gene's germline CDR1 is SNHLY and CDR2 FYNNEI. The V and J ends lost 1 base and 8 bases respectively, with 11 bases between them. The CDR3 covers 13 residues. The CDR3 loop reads CASSEVRTTGYTF. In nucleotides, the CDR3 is TGTGCCAGCAGTGAAGTCCGGACAACGGGCTACACCTTC.

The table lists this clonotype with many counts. This CDR3 reads CASSSPDRGGNTIYF. CDR3 sequence (DNA): TGTGCCAGCAGCTCACCGGACAGGGGTGGAAACACCATATATTTT. The rearrangement links TRBV7-9 to TRBJ1-3, with TRBD1 identical over 9 bases. This CDR3 is built from 15 residues. V lost 4 bases and J lost 3; bases outside the gene matches: 4. From germline, CDR1 is SEHNR and CDR2 FQNEAQ (reference sequence).

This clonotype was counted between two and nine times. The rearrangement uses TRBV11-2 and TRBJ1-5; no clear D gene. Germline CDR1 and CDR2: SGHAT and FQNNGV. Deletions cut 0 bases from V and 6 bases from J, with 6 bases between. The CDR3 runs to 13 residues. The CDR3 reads CASSLDRSQPQHF. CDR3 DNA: TGTGCCAGCAGCTTAGATCGGAGTCAGCCCCAGCATTTT.

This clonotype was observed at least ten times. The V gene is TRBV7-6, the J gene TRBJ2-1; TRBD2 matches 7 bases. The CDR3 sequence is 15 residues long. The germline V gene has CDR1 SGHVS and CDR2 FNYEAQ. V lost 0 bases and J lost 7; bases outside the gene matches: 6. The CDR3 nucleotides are TGTGCCAGCAGCTTAGCGGCTAGCGGCGCTAATGAGCAGTTCTTC. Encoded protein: CASSLAASGANEQFF.

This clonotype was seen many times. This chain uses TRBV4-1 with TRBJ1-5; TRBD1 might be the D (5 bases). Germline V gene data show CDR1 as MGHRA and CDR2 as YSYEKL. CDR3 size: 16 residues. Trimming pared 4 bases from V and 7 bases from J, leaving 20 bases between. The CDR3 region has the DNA TGCGCCAGCAGCCCCACCGGCGGGACCGTGGGACAGCCCCAGCATTTT. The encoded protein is CASSPTGGTVGQPQHF.

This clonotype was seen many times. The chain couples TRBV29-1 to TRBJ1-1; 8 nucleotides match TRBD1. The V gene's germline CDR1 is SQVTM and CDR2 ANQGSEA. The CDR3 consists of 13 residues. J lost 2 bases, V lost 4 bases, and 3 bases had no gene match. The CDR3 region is CSVADRDNTEAFF. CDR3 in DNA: TGCAGCGTTGCGGACAGGGACAACACTGAAGCTTTCTTT.

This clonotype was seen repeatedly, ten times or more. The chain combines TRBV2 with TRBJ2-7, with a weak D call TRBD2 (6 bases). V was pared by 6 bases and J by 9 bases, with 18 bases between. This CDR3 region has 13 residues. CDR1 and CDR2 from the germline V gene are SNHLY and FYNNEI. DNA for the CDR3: TGTGCCAGCAGGGAGGGACCCAGCGTCGGGCAGTACGTC. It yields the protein CASREGPSVGQYV.

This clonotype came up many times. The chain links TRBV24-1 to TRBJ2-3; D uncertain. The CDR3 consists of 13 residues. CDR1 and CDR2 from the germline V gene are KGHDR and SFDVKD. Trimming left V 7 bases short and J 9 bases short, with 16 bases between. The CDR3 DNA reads TGTGCCACCAGCGACACCCGGCAGAGCACGCAGTATTTT. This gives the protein CATSDTRQSTQYF.

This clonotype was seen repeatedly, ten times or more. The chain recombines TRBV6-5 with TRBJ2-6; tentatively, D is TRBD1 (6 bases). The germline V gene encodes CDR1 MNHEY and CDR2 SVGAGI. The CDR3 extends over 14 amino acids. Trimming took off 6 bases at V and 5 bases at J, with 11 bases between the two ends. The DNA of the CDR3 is TGTGCCAGCAGAACAGGGCGACGGGCCAACGTCCTGACTTTC. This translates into CASRTGRRANVLTF.

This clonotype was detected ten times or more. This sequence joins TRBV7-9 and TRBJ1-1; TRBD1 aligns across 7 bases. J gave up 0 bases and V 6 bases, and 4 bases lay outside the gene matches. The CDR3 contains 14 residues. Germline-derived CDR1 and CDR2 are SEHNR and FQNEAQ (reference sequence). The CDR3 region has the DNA TGTGCCAGCAGACCGGACAGGATGAACACTGAAGCTTTCTTT. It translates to CASRPDRMNTEAFF.

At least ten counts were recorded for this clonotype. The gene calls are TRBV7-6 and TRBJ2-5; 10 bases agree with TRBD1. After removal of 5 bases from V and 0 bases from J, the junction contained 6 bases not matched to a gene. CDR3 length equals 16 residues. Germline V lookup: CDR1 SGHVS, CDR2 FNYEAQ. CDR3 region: CASSDLGQGYQETQYF. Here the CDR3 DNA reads TGTGCCAGCAGCGATTTGGGACAGGGGTACCAAGAGACCCAGTACTTC.

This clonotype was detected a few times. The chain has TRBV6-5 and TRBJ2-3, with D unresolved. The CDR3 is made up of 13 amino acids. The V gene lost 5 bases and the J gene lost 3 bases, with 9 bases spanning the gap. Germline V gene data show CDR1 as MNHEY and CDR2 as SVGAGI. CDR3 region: CASSGPRTDTQYF. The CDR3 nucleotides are TGTGCCAGCAGTGGGCCCAGGACAGATACGCAGTATTTT.

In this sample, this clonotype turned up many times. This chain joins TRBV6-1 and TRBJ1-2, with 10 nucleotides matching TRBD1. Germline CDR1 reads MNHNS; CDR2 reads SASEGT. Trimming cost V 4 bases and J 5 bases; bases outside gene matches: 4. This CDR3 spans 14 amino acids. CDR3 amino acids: CASSGGTGVYGYTF. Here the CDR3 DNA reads TGTGCCAGCAGTGGAGGGACAGGGGTGTATGGCTACACCTTC.

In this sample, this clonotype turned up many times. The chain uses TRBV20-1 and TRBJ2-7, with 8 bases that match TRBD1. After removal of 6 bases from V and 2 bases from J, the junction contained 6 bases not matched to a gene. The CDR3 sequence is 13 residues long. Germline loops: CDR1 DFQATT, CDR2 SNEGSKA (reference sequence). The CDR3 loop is CSAQTTGAYEQYV. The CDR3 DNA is TGCAGTGCCCAGACGACAGGGGCCTACGAGCAGTACGTC.

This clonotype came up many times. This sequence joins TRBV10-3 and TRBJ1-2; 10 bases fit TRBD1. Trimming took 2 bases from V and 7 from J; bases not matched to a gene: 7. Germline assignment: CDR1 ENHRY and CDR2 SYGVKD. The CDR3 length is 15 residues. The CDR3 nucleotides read TGTGCCATCAGTGAGGGGACAGGGGCAAGAAGTGGCTACACCTTC. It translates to CAISEGTGARSGYTF.

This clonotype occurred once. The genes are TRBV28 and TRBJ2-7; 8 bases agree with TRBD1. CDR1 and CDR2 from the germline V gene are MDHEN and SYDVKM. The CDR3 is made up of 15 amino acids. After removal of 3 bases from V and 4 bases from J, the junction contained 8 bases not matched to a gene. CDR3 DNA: TGTGCCAGCAGTTTTCGTACAGGGGGGATGTACGAGCAGTACGTC. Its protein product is CASSFRTGGMYEQYV.

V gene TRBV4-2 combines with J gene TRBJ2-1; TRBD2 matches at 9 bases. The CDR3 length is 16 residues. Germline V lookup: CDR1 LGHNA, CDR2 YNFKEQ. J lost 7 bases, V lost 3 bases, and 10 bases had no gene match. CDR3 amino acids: CASSHGGLAGTNEQFF. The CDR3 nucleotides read TGTGCCAGCAGCCATGGTGGCCTAGCGGGGACTAATGAGCAGTTCTTC.

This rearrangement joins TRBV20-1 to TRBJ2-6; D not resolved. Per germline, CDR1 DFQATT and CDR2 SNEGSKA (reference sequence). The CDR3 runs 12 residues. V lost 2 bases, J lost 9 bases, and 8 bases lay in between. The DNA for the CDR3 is TGCAGTGCTAGAACAGAGGTCAACGTCCTGACTTTC. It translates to CSARTEVNVLTF.

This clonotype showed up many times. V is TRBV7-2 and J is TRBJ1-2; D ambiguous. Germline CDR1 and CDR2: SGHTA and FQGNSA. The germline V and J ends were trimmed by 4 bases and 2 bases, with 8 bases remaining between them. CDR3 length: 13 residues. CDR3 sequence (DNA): TGTGCCAGCAGCTCCCCTCGGAACTATGGCTACACCTTC. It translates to CASSSPRNYGYTF.

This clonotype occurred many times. CDR3 DNA sequence: TGTGCCAGCGGGACGGAAAACAATCAGCCCCAGCATTTT. Its protein is CASGTENNQPQHF. The chain couples TRBV7-9 to TRBJ1-5; D is possibly TRBD1 (5 bases). This CDR3 comprises 13 residues. CDR1 is SEHNR, CDR2 FQNEAQ, per germline (reference sequence). V lost 8 bases, J lost 3 bases, and 11 bases lay in between.

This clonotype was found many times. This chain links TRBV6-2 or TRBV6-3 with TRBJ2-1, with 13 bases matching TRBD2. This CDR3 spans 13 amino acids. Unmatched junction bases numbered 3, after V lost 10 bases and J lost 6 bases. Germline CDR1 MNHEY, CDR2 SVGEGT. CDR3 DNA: TGTGCCATCCGGACTAGCGGGAGCAATGAGCAGTTCTTC. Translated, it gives CAIRTSGSNEQFF.

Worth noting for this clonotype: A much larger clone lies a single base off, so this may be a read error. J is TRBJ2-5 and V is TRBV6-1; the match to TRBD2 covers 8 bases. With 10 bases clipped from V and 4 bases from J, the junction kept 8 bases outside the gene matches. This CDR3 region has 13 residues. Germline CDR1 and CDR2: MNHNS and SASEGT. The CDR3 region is CANQLAGIETQYF. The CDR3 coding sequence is TGTGCCAACCAGTTAGCGGGGATAGAGACCCAGTACTTC.

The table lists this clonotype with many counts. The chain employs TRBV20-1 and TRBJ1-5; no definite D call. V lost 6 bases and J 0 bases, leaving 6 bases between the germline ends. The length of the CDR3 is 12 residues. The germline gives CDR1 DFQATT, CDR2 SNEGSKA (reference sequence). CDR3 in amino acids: CSATNSNQPQHF. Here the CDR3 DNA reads TGCAGTGCCACCAATAGCAATCAGCCCCAGCATTTT.

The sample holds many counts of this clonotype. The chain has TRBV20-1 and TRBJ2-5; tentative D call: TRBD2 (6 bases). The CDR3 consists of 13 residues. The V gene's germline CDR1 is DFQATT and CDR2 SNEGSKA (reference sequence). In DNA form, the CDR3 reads TGCAGCGCCCCGAGGACTACCCAAGAGACCCAGTACTTC. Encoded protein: CSAPRTTQETQYF.

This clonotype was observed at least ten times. The DNA for the CDR3 is TGTGCCAGCAGCTTAGTTGCGGGTACGAACGAGCAGTACGTC. Its protein is CASSLVAGTNEQYV. This rearrangement joins TRBV7-9 to TRBJ2-7; tentatively, D is TRBD2 (5 bases). Trimming left V 1 base short and J 5 bases short, with 12 bases between. CDR1 is SEHNR, CDR2 FQNEAQ, per germline (reference sequence). CDR3 length: 14 residues.

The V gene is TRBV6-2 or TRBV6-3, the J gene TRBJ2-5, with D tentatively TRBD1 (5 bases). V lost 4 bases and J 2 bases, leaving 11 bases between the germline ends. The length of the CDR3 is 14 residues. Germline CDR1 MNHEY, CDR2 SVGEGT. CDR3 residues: CASSSGAPQETQYF. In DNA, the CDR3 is TGTGCCAGCAGTTCTGGGGCACCACAAGAGACCCAGTACTTC.

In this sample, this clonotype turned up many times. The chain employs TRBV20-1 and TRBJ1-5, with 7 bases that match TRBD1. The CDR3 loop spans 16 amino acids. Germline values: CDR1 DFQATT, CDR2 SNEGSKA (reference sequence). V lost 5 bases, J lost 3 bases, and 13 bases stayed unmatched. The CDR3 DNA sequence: TGCAGTGCTCCCCCCGAGGACAGGACTCTCAATCAGCCCCAGCATTTT. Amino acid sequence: CSAPPEDRTLNQPQHF.

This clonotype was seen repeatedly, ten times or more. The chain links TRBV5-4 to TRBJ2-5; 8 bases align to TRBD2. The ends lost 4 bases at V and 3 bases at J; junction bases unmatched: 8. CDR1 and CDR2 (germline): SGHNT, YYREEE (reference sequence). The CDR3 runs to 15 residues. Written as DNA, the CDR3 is TGTGCCAGCAGCCCCGGGACTAGAGGGGAAGAGACCCAGTACTTC. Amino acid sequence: CASSPGTRGEETQYF.